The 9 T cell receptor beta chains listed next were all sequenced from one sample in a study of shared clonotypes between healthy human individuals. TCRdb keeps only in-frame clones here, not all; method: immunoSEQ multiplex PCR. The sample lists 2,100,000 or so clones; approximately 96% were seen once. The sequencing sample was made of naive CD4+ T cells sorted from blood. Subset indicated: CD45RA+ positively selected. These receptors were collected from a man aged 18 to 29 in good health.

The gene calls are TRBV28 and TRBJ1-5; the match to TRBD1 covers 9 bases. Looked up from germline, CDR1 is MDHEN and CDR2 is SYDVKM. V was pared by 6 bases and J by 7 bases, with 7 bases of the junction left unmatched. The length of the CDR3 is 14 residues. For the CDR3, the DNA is TGTGCCAGCAGATTCACAGGGGGCAGGCAGCCCCAGCATTTT. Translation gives CASRFTGGRQPQHF.

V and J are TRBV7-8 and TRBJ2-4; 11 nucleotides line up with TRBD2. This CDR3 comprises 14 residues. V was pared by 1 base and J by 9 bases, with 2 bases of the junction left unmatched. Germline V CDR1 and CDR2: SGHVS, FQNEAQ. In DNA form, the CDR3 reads TGTGCCAGCAGCTTAGGGGGGACTAGCGGCATTCAGTACTTC. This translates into CASSLGGTSGIQYF.

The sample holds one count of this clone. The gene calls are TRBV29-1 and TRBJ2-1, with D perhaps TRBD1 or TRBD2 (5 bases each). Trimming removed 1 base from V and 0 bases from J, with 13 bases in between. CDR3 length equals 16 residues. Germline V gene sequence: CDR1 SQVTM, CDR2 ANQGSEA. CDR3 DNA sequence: TGCAGCGTTGAAGGTGGGGGACCCAGCTCCTACAATGAGCAGTTCTTC. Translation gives CSVEGGGPSSYNEQFF.

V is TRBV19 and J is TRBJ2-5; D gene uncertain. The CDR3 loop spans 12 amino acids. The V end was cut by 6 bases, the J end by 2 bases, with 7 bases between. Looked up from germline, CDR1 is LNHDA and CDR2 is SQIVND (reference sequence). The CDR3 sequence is CASSRVQETQYF. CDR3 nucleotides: TGTGCCAGTAGCAGAGTGCAAGAGACCCAGTACTTC.

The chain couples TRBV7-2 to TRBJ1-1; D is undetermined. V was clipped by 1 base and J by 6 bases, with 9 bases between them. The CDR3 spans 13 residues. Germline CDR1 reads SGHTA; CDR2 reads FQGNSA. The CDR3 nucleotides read TGTGCCAGCAGCTTAGATAGAATAGCTGAAGCTTTCTTT. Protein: CASSLDRIAEAFF.

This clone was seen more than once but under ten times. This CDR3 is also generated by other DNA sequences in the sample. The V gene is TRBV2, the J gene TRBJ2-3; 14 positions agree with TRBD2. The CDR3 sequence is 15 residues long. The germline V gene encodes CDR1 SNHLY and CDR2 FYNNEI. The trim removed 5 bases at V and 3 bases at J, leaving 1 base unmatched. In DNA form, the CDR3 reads TGTGCCAGCAGTCGACTAGCGGGGGGGACAGATACGCAGTATTTT. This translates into CASSRLAGGTDTQYF.

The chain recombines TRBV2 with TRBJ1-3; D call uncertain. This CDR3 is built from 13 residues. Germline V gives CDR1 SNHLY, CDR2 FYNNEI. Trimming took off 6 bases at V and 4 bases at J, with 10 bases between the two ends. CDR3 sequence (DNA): TGTGCCAGCAGCACCCAGGCAGGAAACACCATATATTTT. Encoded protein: CASSTQAGNTIYF.

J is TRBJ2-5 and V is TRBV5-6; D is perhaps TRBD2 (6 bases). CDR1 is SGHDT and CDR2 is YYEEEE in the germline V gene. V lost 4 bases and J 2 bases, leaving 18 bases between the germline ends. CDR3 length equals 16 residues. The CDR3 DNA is TGTGCCAGCAGCCCCGGACTACCGAGGCCTCAAGAGACCCAGTACTTC. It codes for CASSPGLPRPQETQYF. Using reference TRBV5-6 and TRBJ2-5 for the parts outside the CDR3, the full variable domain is DAGVTQSPTHLIKTRGQQVTLRCSPKSGHDTVSWYQQALGQGPQFIFQYYEEEERQRGNFPDRFSGHQFPNYSSELNVNALLLGDSALYLCASSPGLPRPQETQYFGPGTRLLVL.

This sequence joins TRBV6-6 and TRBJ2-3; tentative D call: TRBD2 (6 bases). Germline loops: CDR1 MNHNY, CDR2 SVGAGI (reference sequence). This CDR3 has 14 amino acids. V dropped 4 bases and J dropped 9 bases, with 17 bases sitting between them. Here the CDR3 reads CASSLGGLPETQYF. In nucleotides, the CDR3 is TGTGCCAGCAGTTTGGGGGGACTCCCGGAAACGCAGTATTTT.